This TCR beta chain was recorded in a study of blood T cell repertoires in COVID-19. Whole-study context: From the United States, Italy and Spain came samples of acute and convalescent COVID-19. T cells, B-cell-depleted T cells, or PBMCs supplied cDNA or gDNA.

Authors' analysis steps: Using reference gene primer amplification, nucleated cell counts were estimated. The protocol was immunoSEQ multiplex PCR, while the TCRdb copy is restricted to in-frame clones and leaves out a portion. That table gives V, J and clone size, and the DNA gave D and trimming. The sample holds 95,000 to 150,000 clones; 70% to 90% are singletons and the top ten take 3.9%. CDR3 length equals 13 residues. The V and J ends lost 6 bases and 2 bases respectively, with 6 bases between them. Germline V gene sequence: CDR1 KGHDR, CDR2 SFDVKD. The TCR sequence derives from a man in his 60s with acute or convalescent COVID-19. The chain recombines TRBV24-1 with TRBJ1-4; tentatively, D is TRBD1 (6 bases). Sequencing was performed on peripheral blood. CDR3 DNA: TGTGCCACCAGTACAGGGACTAATGAAAAACTGTTTTTT. Translated: CATSTGTNEKLFF.